The 10 T cell receptor beta chains presented below share a single source sample, sequenced in a study of shared clonotypes between healthy human individuals. This table comes from immunoSEQ multiplex PCR, and its TCRdb copy is limited to in-frame clones, with some not included. Of approximately 1,000,000 clones listed, roughly 80% are singletons. Input material: memory CD4+ T cells from PBMCs. Regarding subset: CD45RA-negative fraction. The receptors come from a man aged 18-30 years in good health. Some clones in this sample may be carry-over from other donors' samples.

The rearrangement links TRBV10-3 to TRBJ2-1; perhaps TRBD2 as D (6 bases). Germline lookup yields CDR1 ENHRY and CDR2 SYGVKD. This CDR3 spans 16 amino acids. V lost 4 bases and J 9 bases, leaving 22 bases between the germline ends. The CDR3 sequence is CAISGELARGAAEQFF. In nucleotides, the CDR3 is TGTGCCATCAGTGGGGAGCTAGCGCGAGGGGCCGCTGAGCAGTTCTTC.

The CDR3 protein is CASSPSPATYEQYF. For the CDR3, the DNA is TGTGCCAGCTCACCAAGCCCAGCCACCTACGAGCAGTACTTC. The chain links TRBV18 to TRBJ2-7; D is uncertain. Germline CDR1 reads KGHSH; CDR2 reads LQKENI. The CDR3 consists of 14 residues. Trimming cost V 2 bases and J 2 bases, with 10 bases left between them. The full variable domain, in which reference TRBV18 and TRBJ2-7 provide the parts outside the CDR3, is NAGVMQNPRHLVRRRGQEARLRCSPMKGHSHVYWYRQLPEEGLKFMVYLQKENIIDESGMPKERFSAEFPKEGPSILRIQQVVRGDSAAYFCASSPSPATYEQYFGPGTRLTVT.

This chain connects TRBV4-2 to TRBJ2-5, with TRBD2 identical over 9 bases. This CDR3 spans 19 amino acids. Germline CDR1 is LGHNA and CDR2 is YNFKEQ. V trimming: 1 base; J trimming: 4 bases; junction bases outside the gene matches: 16. In nucleotides, the CDR3 is TGTGCCAGCAGCCAAGCCATCGCTCGACTAGCGGAGGGCGTAGAGACCCAGTACTTC. Amino acid sequence: CASSQAIARLAEGVETQYF.

The rearrangement links TRBV5-4 to TRBJ2-3; D ambiguous. The CDR3 extends over 12 amino acids. Germline V lookup: CDR1 SGHNT, CDR2 YYREEE (reference sequence). V was clipped by 4 bases and J by 3 bases, with 6 bases between them. This chain's CDR3 is CASSRNTDTQYF. CDR3 in DNA: TGTGCCAGCAGCCGAAATACAGATACGCAGTATTTT.

This clone was recorded a few times. The gene calls are TRBV5-1 and TRBJ1-2; D is possibly TRBD1 (6 bases). CDR3 length equals 15 residues. Germline CDR1 is SGHRS and CDR2 is YFSETQ. The V end was cut by 3 bases, the J end by 4 bases, with 16 bases between. CDR3 in DNA: TGCGCCAGCAGCTACCTGACAGGAGGAAGCTATGGCTACACCTTC. Translated: CASSYLTGGSYGYTF.

This chain uses TRBV5-1 with TRBJ2-1, with 10 bases that match TRBD1. CDR3 length: 15 amino acids. Germline V gene sequence: CDR1 SGHRS, CDR2 YFSETQ. V shed 2 bases, J shed 7 bases, and the junction held 6 bases outside the gene matches. The CDR3 here is CASSFWTGGWNEQFF. As DNA, the CDR3 is TGCGCCAGCAGCTTTTGGACAGGGGGTTGGAATGAGCAGTTCTTC.

This chain joins TRBV30 and TRBJ2-7; no firm D call. Germline lookup yields CDR1 GTSNPN and CDR2 SVGIG (reference sequence). The CDR3 totals 14 residues. V lost 5 bases and J lost 3, with 17 bases in between. This chain's CDR3 is CAWEPSRLSYEQYF. For the CDR3, the DNA is TGTGCCTGGGAACCCTCGAGGTTGAGCTACGAGCAGTACTTC.

This CDR3 is CASSEGTGFQETQYF. In DNA form, the CDR3 reads TGCGCCAGCAGTGAGGGGACAGGTTTTCAAGAGACCCAGTACTTC. This chain links TRBV5-1 with TRBJ2-5; 8 bases are shared with TRBD1. Germline V gene sequence: CDR1 SGHRS, CDR2 YFSETQ. J lost 2 bases, V lost 5 bases, and 8 bases had no gene match. The CDR3 consists of 15 residues.

V gene TRBV28 combines with J gene TRBJ2-7; 9 nucleotides agree with TRBD2. CDR1 and CDR2 (germline): MDHEN, SYDVKM. With 4 bases clipped from V and 2 bases from J, the junction kept 6 bases outside the gene matches. This CDR3 contains 15 residues. This CDR3 reads CASSSASGNAYEQYF. CDR3 sequence (DNA): TGTGCCAGCAGTTCGGCTAGCGGGAATGCCTACGAGCAGTACTTC.

The V call is TRBV15, the J call TRBJ2-5, with D maybe TRBD1 (5 bases). Germline V lookup: CDR1 LNHNV, CDR2 YYDKDF (reference sequence). V lost 7 bases, J lost 5 bases, and 17 bases lay in between. CDR3 length: 14 residues. The CDR3 loop reads CATTARWGAETQYF. CDR3 nucleotide sequence: TGTGCCACCACAGCACGGTGGGGCGCGGAGACCCAGTACTTC.